This entry describes one T cell receptor beta chain. The target antigen is unknown. Tagging with unique molecular identifiers was applied to individual cDNA molecules. Via MiXCR, TCRdb re-called the 5' RACE reads, giving one row per CDR3 protein. Of 70,000 or so distinct CDR3 sequences listed, roughly a tenth were seen once; the top ten hold 7.6%. This specimen comes from a study of early T cells in non-severe SARS-CoV-2 infection. Study as a whole: The chains were unpaired, and the sequenced material was bulk RNA from unsorted whole blood.

V dropped 3 bases and J dropped 2 bases, with 13 bases sitting between them. There are 15 residues in the CDR3. Notes on the study in general: A preference for anti-spike CD8 responses marked VDJdb matching, which missed private and CD4 specificities.

Sample: whole blood, taken at baseline. The clonotype originates from an adult who was a healthcare worker with PCR-confirmed SARS-CoV-2 infection or an uninfected control (not recorded which). This chain links TRBV12-3 or TRBV12-4 with TRBJ1-1; the D is unclear. This CDR3 is CASSLVGSANTEAFF. CDR3 sequence (DNA): TGTGCCAGCAGTTTGGTTGGTTCCGCTAACACTGAAGCTTTCTTT.